The rows below give T cell receptor beta chains drawn from one sample of a study of blood T cell repertoires in COVID-19. Clones were read by immunoSEQ multiplex PCR, and TCRdb kept only the in-frame ones, dropping some. The sample carries roughly 250,000 clones, approximately 85% recorded once. The sample comprised peripheral blood. These receptors were collected from a middle-aged man with acute or convalescent COVID-19. Both conserved end residues are trimmed from each CDR3. Each record gives: J gene, V gene, CDR3 length, CDR3 protein.

>TRBJ1-1|TRBV29-1|10
SVDGQDTEAF
>TRBJ1-3|TRBV7-2|12
ASSEAGYGNTIY
>TRBJ2-2|TRBV18|14
ASSTSGNPNTGELF
>-|TRBV5-6|12
ASSLVGQTYEQY
>TRBJ1-2|TRBV27|13
ASSPLDRSNYGYT
>TRBJ1-1|TRBV6-5|12
ASSSRREDTEAF
>TRBJ1-2|TRBV18|12
ASSPEGVGYGYT
>TRBJ1-5|TRBV28|12
ASSPRTGNQPQH
>TRBJ1-2|TRBV7-3|14
ASSLSPGLGENGYT
>TRBJ2-2|TRBV7-9|14
ASSSGGSTNTGELF
>TRBJ2-1|TRBV10-3|13
AISSGTGVVNEQF
>TRBJ2-7|TRBV6-2/TRBV6-3|13
ASSYLGQGNYEQY
>TRBJ1-1|TRBV6-5|13
ASRPPGTVNTEAF
>TRBJ2-3|TRBV5-1|13
ASRYLAGGTDTQY
>TRBJ1-5|TRBV18|13
ATTSEGNSNQPQH
>TRBJ1-1|TRBV7-6|13
ASSFGARVPTEAF
>TRBJ2-3|TRBV11-2|10
ASSPGADTQY
>TRBJ1-2|TRBV7-9|15
ASSAGTGAPTSYGYT
>TRBJ1-2|TRBV28|14
ASSLYGRGRVDGYT
>TRBJ2-7|TRBV3-1/TRBV3-2|13
ASSQDILGRDEQY
>TRBJ2-4|TRBV11-2|14
ASRLDMSLAKNIQY
>TRBJ1-1|TRBV7-9|12
ASSLGGMNTEAF
>TRBJ1-1|TRBV29-1|12
SVPRGSANTEAF
>TRBJ2-7|TRBV15|14
ATSREGYRGLHEQY
>TRBJ2-2|TRBV5-8|12
ASSLGRRLGELF
>TRBJ1-1|TRBV6-2/TRBV6-3|10
ASSFLTGSSL
>TRBJ2-3|TRBV30|11
AWSHRGPDTQY
>TRBJ2-3|TRBV10-1|13
ASSRGQPSTDTQY
>TRBJ1-2|TRBV2|10
ASHPSQYGYT
>TRBJ1-5|TRBV28|12
ASSLQGLGGSQH
>TRBJ2-5|TRBV7-6|14
ASSPRTGGVGETQY
>TRBJ1-4|TRBV4-1|11
ASSQVTGEKLF
>TRBJ1-2|TRBV24-1|12
ATSDPTANYGYT
>TRBJ2-7|TRBV19|11
ASSSRVTYEQY
>TRBJ1-2|TRBV5-4|12
ASSSTGGNYGYT
>TRBJ1-1|TRBV18|12
ASSSQRGQGEAF
>TRBJ2-5|TRBV6-2/TRBV6-3|13
ASSYLGALQETQY
>TRBJ1-1|TRBV11-2|9
ASNLNTEAF
>TRBJ2-2|TRBV15|15
ATSSDTGQDFDGELF
>TRBJ2-1|TRBV5-1|14
ASSLGGGALYNEQF
>TRBJ1-5|TRBV21-1|12
ASSRGGGYQPQH
>TRBJ1-4|TRBV6-5|13
ASRGSGTGTEKLF
>TRBJ2-7|TRBV6-5|13
ASSQSGTGEYEQY
>TRBJ1-3|TRBV5-1|11
ASSLQGGNTIY
>TRBJ1-2|TRBV5-1|14
ASSLAERGRGYGYT
>TRBJ1-5|TRBV4-1|11
ASSQAPNQPQH
>TRBJ1-4|TRBV5-1|13
ASSSLTGKGEKLF
>TRBJ1-2|TRBV15|12
ATSVRVLSGGYT
>TRBJ1-5|TRBV6-5|12
ASSRTGSNQPQH
>TRBJ2-3|TRBV4-2|13
ASSQGGPETDTQY
>TRBJ1-1|TRBV3-1/TRBV3-2|14
ASSQSLGSLNTEAF
>TRBJ2-1|TRBV5-4|13
ARVTTGVIYNEQF